Following are 3 T cell receptor beta chains from one sample sequenced in a study of blood T cell repertoires in COVID-19. Here immunoSEQ multiplex PCR was the method, and the copy in TCRdb shows in-frame clones only, minus some. The top ten clones hold more than 35% of a sample with 100,000 to 150,000 clones, about 79% of them seen once. The sequencing input was peripheral blood. The receptors stem from a man aged 40-50 years with active or convalescent COVID-19.

This chain connects TRBV7-2 to TRBJ2-7, with TRBD1 matching 7 bases. Germline V gene data show CDR1 as SGHTA and CDR2 as FQGNSA. Trimming at V came to 0 bases and at J to 4 bases, leaving 9 bases not matched to a gene. The CDR3 extends over 16 amino acids. The DNA of the CDR3 is TGTGCCAGCAGCTTAGCGGGGTCGGGACAGCCTTACGAGCAGTACTTC. Encoded protein: CASSLAGSGQPYEQYF.

The rearrangement uses TRBV7-3 and TRBJ2-3; 11 nucleotides line up with TRBD1. The CDR3 extends over 20 amino acids. J lost 1 base, V lost 6 bases, and 18 bases had no gene match. Germline values: CDR1 SGHTA, CDR2 FQGTGA. The CDR3 DNA reads as TGTGCCAGCAGTGGCTCCCTGGGGACAGGGGGACTAAGGCGCACAGATACGCAGTATTTT. It translates to CASSGSLGTGGLRRTDTQYF.

The V and J genes are TRBV29-1 and TRBJ1-2; 11 nucleotides match TRBD1. The CDR3 is 12 residues long. V lost 7 bases to trimming and J lost 7 bases; unmatched junction nucleotides: 5. The germline V gene has CDR1 SQVTM and CDR2 ANQGSEA. The CDR3 nucleotides read TGCAGCGGAGGACAGGGGGCGGGTGGCTACACCTTC. Amino acid sequence: CSGGQGAGGYTF. Looking up the rest from reference TRBV29-1 and TRBJ1-2 gives the full variable domain: SAVISQKPSRDICQRGTSLTIQCQVDSQVTMMFWYRQQPGQSLTLIATANQGSEATYESGFVIDKFPISRPNLTFSTLTVSNMSPEDSSIYLCSGGQGAGGYTFGSGTRLTVV.